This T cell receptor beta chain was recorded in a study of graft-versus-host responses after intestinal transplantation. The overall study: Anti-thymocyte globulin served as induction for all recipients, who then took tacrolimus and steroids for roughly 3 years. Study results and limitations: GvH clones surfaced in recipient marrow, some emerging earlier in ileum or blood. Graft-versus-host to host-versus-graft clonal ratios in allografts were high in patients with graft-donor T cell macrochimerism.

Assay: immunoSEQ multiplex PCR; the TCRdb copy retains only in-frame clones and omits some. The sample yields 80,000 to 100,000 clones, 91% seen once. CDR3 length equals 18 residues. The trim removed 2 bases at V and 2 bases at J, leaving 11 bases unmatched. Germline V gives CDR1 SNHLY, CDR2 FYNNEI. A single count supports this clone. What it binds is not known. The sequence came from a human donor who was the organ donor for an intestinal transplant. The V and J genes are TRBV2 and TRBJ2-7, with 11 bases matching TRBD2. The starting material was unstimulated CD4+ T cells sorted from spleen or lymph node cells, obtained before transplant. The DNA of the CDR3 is TGTGCCAGCAGTGAATGGCTAGCGGGGGGTTGGAGTCCCTACGAGCAGTACTTC. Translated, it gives CASSEWLAGGWSPYEQYF.